This entry lists 2 T cell receptor beta chains sequenced from one sample in a study of blood T cells in healthy people across ages (dated by TCRdb to the mid-2010s). Library construction relied on 5' RACE. Reads for this sample came from an Illumina HiSeq 2500. A second about 7 to 11 cycle PCR used a sample-barcoded 5' primer and a J-beta primer mix. The public reads were quality trimmed at Q25 with fastp and then assembled into clones with MiXCR by TCRdb, keeping productive beta chains. Rows are combined by CDR3 protein, so each entry shows the most common genes and DNA. Across this sample there are around 1.7 million distinct CDR3 sequences, with roughly 30% seen only once. The ten largest account for more than 6% of the sample. Sequenced input: blood. These receptors originate from a woman aged 25-40 years in good health.

This clonotype was detected a few times. The gene calls are TRBV20-1 and TRBJ2-7; 15 nucleotides align to TRBD2. Germline CDR1 and CDR2: DFQATT and SNEGSKA (reference sequence). The CDR3 sequence is 17 residues long. V lost 6 bases and J lost 6; bases outside the gene matches: 15. CDR3 protein: CSAPMGSGLAGGGEQYF. DNA for the CDR3: TGCAGTGCCCCCATGGGATCCGGACTAGCGGGAGGGGGCGAGCAGTACTTC.

The genes are TRBV27 and TRBJ1-1, with unresolved D. This CDR3 is 14 amino acids long. CDR1 is MNHEY, CDR2 SMNVEV, per germline (reference sequence). V was shortened by 7 bases and J by 4 bases, with 16 bases between the two germline ends. CDR3 nucleotides: TGTGCCAGCAAGGCGGAGGCGTCGCCCACTGAAGCTTTCTTT. It is translated as CASKAEASPTEAFF.